These T cell receptor beta chains were read from a single sample in a study of regulatory T cells in long-lasting Graves disease. Each CDR3 protein gets one entry after TCRdb re-called the multiplex PCR reads with MiXCR. The sample yields approximately 290,000 distinct CDR3 sequences, 20% to 25% seen once. The source material was peripheral blood mononuclear cells (PBMCs), sampled when the disease was refractory, from a patient treated with antithyroid drugs. These TCRs come from a female donor with Graves disease. Each CDR3 is given with its conserved first and last residue. Each record gives: clone size, V gene, D gene, J gene, CDR3 protein, CDR3 DNA. D genes are given only for firm matches. Only some rows state a clone size, as once, few, many or a class for expanded clones.

.,TRBV19,TRBD1,TRBJ2-5,CASSTKQGQQETQYF,TGTGCCAGTAGTACTAAACAGGGACAGCAAGAGACCCAGTACTTC
once,TRBV12-3/TRBV12-4,TRBD1,TRBJ1-3,CASRLNRDRSTIYF,TGTGCCAGCAGACTAAACAGGGACAGGAGCACCATATATTTT
few,TRBV29-1,.,TRBJ1-1,CSVLETEAFF,TGCAGCGTTCTTGAGACTGAAGCTTTCTTT
few,TRBV29-1,TRBD2,TRBJ2-5,CSVPGLAGGLALETQYF,TGCAGCGTTCCCGGACTAGCGGGAGGGCTGGCTTTGGAGACCCAGTACTTC
.,TRBV6-1,.,TRBJ1-5,CASSVTVSNQPQHF,TGTGCCAGCAGTGTGACAGTTAGCAATCAGCCCCAGCATTTT
many,TRBV20-1,TRBD2,TRBJ2-5,CSARLAGVETQYF,TGCAGTGCAAGACTAGCGGGTGTAGAGACCCAGTACTTC
.,TRBV7-9,.,TRBJ1-2,CASSIDGGLYGYTF,TGTGCCAGCAGCATCGATGGGGGCCTCTATGGCTACACCTTC
many,TRBV7-2,TRBD2,TRBJ2-7,CASSLSGGSSYEQYF,TGTGCCAGCAGTCTTTCGGGCGGGAGCTCCTACGAGCAGTACTTC
many,TRBV11-2,.,TRBJ1-1,CASSSYRAKNTEAFF,TGTGCCAGCAGCTCCTACCGGGCTAAGAACACTGAAGCTTTCTTT
many,TRBV5-6,.,TRBJ1-1,CASSLLQTTEAFF,TGTGCCAGCAGCTTGCTGCAGACCACTGAAGCTTTCTTT
many,TRBV10-3,TRBD1,TRBJ2-5,CAISGTGGEVETQYF,TGTGCCATCAGTGGGACAGGGGGCGAGGTAGAGACCCAGTACTTC
many,TRBV2,.,TRBJ1-4,CASSEGTGGEKLFF,TGTGCCAGCAGTGAGGGGACGGGAGGAGAAAAACTGTTTTTT
few,TRBV4-3,.,TRBJ1-2,CASSQDWEGPNYGYTF,TGCGCCAGCAGCCAAGATTGGGAGGGGCCTAACTATGGCTACACCTTC
many,TRBV7-9,.,TRBJ2-5,CASSPGAGLPVRTQYF,TGTGCCAGCAGCCCTGGGGCAGGGTTGCCCGTGAGGACCCAGTACTTC
few,TRBV9,TRBD2,TRBJ2-5,CASSVGRAGDPQETQYF,TGTGCCAGCAGCGTAGGAAGAGCGGGAGATCCCCAAGAGACCCAGTACTTC
.,TRBV10-3,.,TRBJ2-5,CAISPGEASETQYF,TGTGCCATCAGTCCAGGGGAGGCCTCGGAGACCCAGTACTTC
.,TRBV15,TRBD2,TRBJ2-1,CATSRPASGREGEQFF,TGTGCCACCAGTCGCCCCGCTAGCGGGAGGGAAGGTGAGCAGTTCTTC
once,TRBV5-1,TRBD1,TRBJ2-7,CASSSGTVNEQYF,TGCGCCAGCAGCTCCGGGACAGTGAACGAGCAGTACTTC
many,TRBV28,.,TRBJ1-2,CASSLVQGSSGYTF,TGTGCCAGCAGTTTGGTGCAGGGCTCGAGTGGCTACACCTTC
many,TRBV7-2,.,TRBJ2-5,CASSSPTPGLETQYF,TGTGCCAGCAGCTCGCCGACACCCGGATTGGAGACCCAGTACTTC
few,TRBV18,.,TRBJ2-1,CASSPPMAGVYNEQFF,TGTGCCAGCTCACCACCGATGGCGGGCGTCTACAATGAGCAGTTCTTC
few,TRBV12-3/TRBV12-4,.,TRBJ1-2,CVSSLANYYGYTF,TGTGTCAGCAGTTTAGCTAACTATTACGGCTACACCTTC
many,TRBV6-1,.,TRBJ1-5,CASSGAHEVDQPQHF,TGTGCCAGCAGCGGAGCCCACGAGGTGGATCAGCCCCAGCATTTT
few,TRBV12-3/TRBV12-4,TRBD1,TRBJ2-1,CASSPDRDRGHEQFF,TGTGCCAGCAGTCCAGACAGGGACAGGGGACATGAGCAGTTCTTC
once,TRBV11-2,TRBD2,TRBJ2-5,CASSLGGASGTKETQYF,TGTGCCAGCAGCTTAGGGGGGGCTAGCGGGACTAAAGAGACCCAGTACTTC
many,TRBV7-2,.,TRBJ1-5,CASSLGVRQPQHF,TGTGCCAGCAGCTTAGGGGTTCGGCAGCCCCAGCATTTT
many,TRBV15,.,TRBJ2-7,CATSREGWVVNSYEQYF,TGTGCCACCAGCAGAGAGGGGTGGGTTGTCAATTCCTACGAGCAGTACTTC
.,TRBV6-1,.,TRBJ1-2,CASSASGQRIGGYTF,TGTGCCAGCAGTGCTTCGGGACAACGGATTGGGGGCTACACCTTC
many,TRBV28,.,TRBJ1-5,CASSMGRLGEDRNQPQHF,TGTGCCAGCAGTATGGGACGCCTAGGGGAGGATCGCAATCAGCCCCAGCATTTT
many,TRBV7-2,TRBD2,TRBJ2-7,CASSLVPSGRGEQYF,TGTGCCAGCAGCTTAGTGCCCAGCGGGAGAGGCGAGCAGTACTTC
.,TRBV5-5,TRBD2,TRBJ2-3,CASSLTGAGGLTDTQYF,TGTGCCAGCAGCCTTACAGGAGCGGGAGGTCTTACAGATACGCAGTATTTT
many,TRBV30,.,TRBJ1-2,CAWSVGDGYTF,TGTGCCTGGAGTGTGGGGGATGGCTACACCTTC
few,TRBV7-9,.,TRBJ2-4,CASSLVSGGPKNIQYF,TGTGCCAGCAGCTTAGTAAGCGGAGGGCCGAAAAACATTCAGTACTTC
once,TRBV4-3,TRBD2,TRBJ2-7,CASTPPRGGTPHEQYF,TGCGCCAGCACCCCGCCCCGGGGAGGGACTCCCCACGAGCAGTACTTC
few,TRBV27,.,TRBJ1-2,CASSLAGNGYTF,TGTGCCAGCAGTTTAGCAGGGAATGGCTACACCTTC
many,TRBV6-1,TRBD2,TRBJ2-3,CASTGLAVTDTQYF,TGTGCCAGCACAGGACTAGCGGTCACAGATACGCAGTATTTT
.,TRBV14,TRBD1,TRBJ2-5,CASSQRQTGEIHETQYF,TGTGCCAGCAGCCAACGCCAGACAGGGGAGATCCATGAGACCCAGTACTTC
.,TRBV27,.,TRBJ2-5,CANSLWPGTQETQYF,TGTGCCAACAGTTTATGGCCAGGGACTCAAGAGACCCAGTACTTC
.,TRBV10-3,TRBD2,TRBJ2-2,CAITPGLAGYGELFF,TGTGCCATCACTCCAGGACTAGCGGGATACGGGGAGCTGTTTTTT
many,TRBV28,.,TRBJ1-1,CASRGPGTEAFF,TGTGCCAGCAGGGGGCCGGGAACTGAAGCTTTCTTT
.,TRBV7-2,TRBD2,TRBJ2-3,CASSLVGGSLTDTQYF,TGTGCCAGCAGCTTAGTCGGGGGGTCCCTCACAGATACGCAGTATTTT
.,TRBV6-1,.,TRBJ2-2,CASSPGTYNTGELFF,TGTGCCAGCAGTCCCGGGACGTATAACACCGGGGAGCTGTTTTTT
few,TRBV7-3,TRBD1,TRBJ1-1,CASSAQGVRDANTEAFF,TGTGCCAGCAGCGCACAGGGGGTTAGAGATGCGAACACTGAAGCTTTCTTT